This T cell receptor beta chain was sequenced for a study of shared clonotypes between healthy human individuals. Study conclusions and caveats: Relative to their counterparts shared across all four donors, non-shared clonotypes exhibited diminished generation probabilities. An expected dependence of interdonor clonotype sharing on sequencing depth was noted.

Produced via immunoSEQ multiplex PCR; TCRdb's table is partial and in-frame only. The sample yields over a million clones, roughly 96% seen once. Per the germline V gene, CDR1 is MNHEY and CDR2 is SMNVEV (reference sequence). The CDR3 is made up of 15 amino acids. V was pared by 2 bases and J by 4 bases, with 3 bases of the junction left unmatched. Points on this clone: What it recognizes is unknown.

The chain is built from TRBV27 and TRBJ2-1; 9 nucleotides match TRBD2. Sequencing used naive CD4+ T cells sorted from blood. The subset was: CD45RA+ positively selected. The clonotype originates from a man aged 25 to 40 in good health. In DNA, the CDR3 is TGTGCCAGCAGTTTAAGGCGGGAGGGTTACAATGAGCAGTTCTTC. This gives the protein CASSLRREGYNEQFF.